Listed below are T cell receptor beta chains from one sample, sequenced in a study of regulatory T cells in long-lasting Graves disease. TCRdb called the multiplex PCR reads again in MiXCR, with one record for every CDR3 protein. This sample has about 420,000 distinct CDR3 sequences, with around 17% found just once. These data are also associated with another study on T cells in Graves' hyperthyroidism and ophthalmopathy.

The sequencing here drew on peripheral blood mononuclear cells (PBMCs), taken at new diagnosis, from a patient treated with antithyroid drugs. The receptors here all came from a woman younger than 30 with Graves disease. Each CDR3 is given with its conserved first and last residue. A D gene is named only where the DNA matches it firmly. Clone size, where shown, is once, few, many, or a class for clones that have expanded.

j_call v_call d_call clone_size cdr3_aa cdr3_nt
TRBJ1-5 TRBV6-1 . . CASVGGRVSNQPQHF TGTGCCAGCGTTGGGGGCAGGGTAAGCAATCAGCCCCAGCATTTT
TRBJ2-2 TRBV4-2 TRBD1 . CASSLGQGASNTGELFF TGTGCCAGCAGCCTAGGACAGGGGGCTTCGAACACCGGGGAGCTGTTTTTT
TRBJ1-5 TRBV20-1 . few CSARDIREGSNQPQHF TGCAGTGCTAGAGATATCAGGGAGGGAAGCAATCAGCCCCAGCATTTT
TRBJ2-1 TRBV28 TRBD2 many CASRPPGLAGPGRAEQFF TGTGCCAGCAGGCCACCGGGACTAGCGGGACCAGGGAGGGCTGAGCAGTTCTTC
TRBJ1-1 TRBV28 . many CASSLKGVNTEAFF TGTGCCAGCAGTTTAAAAGGGGTGAACACTGAAGCTTTCTTT
TRBJ2-7 TRBV3-1 . . CASSVAGSSDEQYF TGTGCCAGCAGCGTAGCAGGTAGCTCGGACGAGCAGTACTTC
TRBJ1-1 TRBV7-8 . many CASSLPGTEAFF TGTGCCAGCAGCTTACCTGGCACTGAAGCTTTCTTT
TRBJ2-1 TRBV6-1 TRBD2 many CASLAGAKDNEQFF TGTGCCAGCCTCGCGGGAGCGAAGGACAATGAGCAGTTCTTC
TRBJ2-5 TRBV5-5 TRBD2 . CASSLVRLAGALLLGETQYF TGTGCCAGCAGCTTGGTTCGTCTAGCGGGGGCTCTTCTGTTAGGAGAGACCCAGTACTTC
TRBJ1-5 TRBV28 . many CASTSREGAYSNQPQHF TGTGCCAGTACCTCCAGGGAAGGCGCATATAGCAATCAGCCCCAGCATTTT
TRBJ1-2 TRBV30 TRBD1 many CAWIGTAANYGYTF TGTGCCTGGATCGGGACAGCAGCTAACTATGGCTACACCTTC
TRBJ2-3 TRBV27 . many CASSSLAFTDTQYF TGTGCCAGCAGTTCTCTAGCCTTCACAGATACGCAGTATTTT
TRBJ2-3 TRBV14 . . CASSQEHVTDTQYF TGTGCCAGCAGCCAAGAACACGTCACAGATACGCAGTATTTT
TRBJ1-4 TRBV5-1 . few CASSLLTGLAEKLFF TGCGCCAGCAGCCTACTAACAGGGTTGGCTGAAAAACTGTTTTTT
TRBJ2-2 TRBV11-1 TRBD2 . CASSLAGLAGVGELFF TGTGCCAGCAGCTTAGCGGGACTAGCGGGAGTCGGGGAGCTGTTTTTT
TRBJ1-1 TRBV6-1 . few CASRHYATEAFF TGTGCCAGCAGACATTACGCCACTGAAGCTTTCTTT
TRBJ2-3 TRBV7-9 . few CASSQPPGDTQYF TGTGCCAGCAGCCAACCGCCTGGTGATACGCAGTATTTT
TRBJ1-4 TRBV10-3 . . CAISVQGGPNEKLFF TGTGCCATCAGTGTACAGGGAGGGCCAAATGAAAAACTGTTTTTT
TRBJ2-7 TRBV6-1 TRBD1 many CASSTTGTYEQYF TGTGCCAGCAGCACGACAGGGACCTACGAGCAGTACTTC
TRBJ2-5 TRBV7-9 TRBD2 . CASSDGRGGRFETQYF TGTGCCAGCAGCGACGGCCGGGGGGGAAGGTTTGAGACCCAGTACTTC
TRBJ1-1 TRBV7-9 . many CASSLTTSPSEAFF TGTGCCAGCAGCTTAACTACCTCCCCCTCTGAAGCTTTCTTT
TRBJ2-7 TRBV5-1 . many CASSLWLDSYEQYF TGCGCCAGCAGCTTGTGGTTAGACTCCTACGAGCAGTACTTC
TRBJ2-7 TRBV7-2 . many CASSLEYGYEQYF TGTGCCAGCAGCTTAGAGTACGGCTACGAGCAGTACTTC
TRBJ1-2 TRBV20-1 . . CSAIEGGPGVTF TGCAGTGCTATCGAAGGGGGTCCAGGTGTGACCTTC
TRBJ1-1 TRBV18 . many CASSPPAGRVDTEAFF TGTGCCAGCTCACCACCAGCGGGCCGTGTGGACACTGAAGCTTTCTTT